Following are 27 T cell receptor beta chains from one sample sequenced in a study of T cell responses to AZD1222 COVID-19 vaccine. Clones were sequenced by immunoSEQ multiplex PCR, and TCRdb holds only the in-frame ones, with some missing. The sample holds approximately 150,000 clones, nearly 95% seen once. Sequenced material: peripheral blood, taken on day 0 of AZD1222 vaccination. The receptor source for this set is an adult in good health.

The rearrangement uses TRBV5-6 and TRBJ1-1; unclear D gene. CDR3 length: 14 amino acids. Looked up from germline, CDR1 is SGHDT and CDR2 is YYEEEE. V lost 4 bases and J 5 bases, leaving 15 bases between the germline ends. The CDR3 sequence: CASSLIMRLTEAFF. In DNA form, the CDR3 reads TGTGCCAGCAGCCTAATAATGAGGTTGACTGAAGCTTTCTTT.

The gene calls are TRBV30 and TRBJ2-3; D perhaps matches TRBD1 (5 bases). Germline values: CDR1 GTSNPN, CDR2 SVGIG (reference sequence). This CDR3 is built from 15 residues. V was trimmed by 0 bases and J by 2 bases, leaving 12 bases between them. CDR3 DNA sequence: TGTGCCTGGAGTGTACAGGATTGGAACACAGATACGCAGTATTTT. Its protein is CAWSVQDWNTDTQYF.

The chain employs TRBV10-3 and TRBJ2-7; D is possibly TRBD1 (5 bases). This CDR3 has 12 amino acids. Trimming stripped 4 bases from V and 5 bases from J, with 9 bases between. CDR1 ENHRY and CDR2 SYGVKD come from the germline V gene. Here the CDR3 DNA reads TGTGCCATCAGTGCCTCAGGGAACGAGCAGTACTTC. As protein: CAISASGNEQYF.

J is TRBJ2-7 and V is TRBV5-5, with TRBD1 matching 8 bases. This CDR3 is built from 17 residues. V was clipped by 0 bases and J by 5 bases; unmatched bases: 13. Germline V gene lookup returns CDR1 SGHKS and CDR2 YYEKEE (reference sequence). The CDR3 DNA reads TGTGCCAGCAGCTTGGCCCCGGGACAGGTGTTATACCACGAGCAGTACTTC. This sequence encodes CASSLAPGQVLYHEQYF.

The chain couples TRBV7-2 to TRBJ2-1; possible D gene TRBD2, 7 bases. This CDR3 is built from 14 residues. In germline, CDR1 is SGHTA, CDR2 FQGNSA. V lost 3 bases and J 13 bases, leaving 19 bases between the germline ends. CDR3 residues: CASSFEGGPFPQFF. The CDR3 bases are TGTGCCAGCAGCTTCGAGGGGGGGCCATTTCCACAGTTCTTC.

This clone was picked up one time. This sequence joins TRBV6-9 and TRBJ2-2; a possible D gene is TRBD1 (5 bases). The V end lost 4 bases, the J end lost 4 bases, and 7 bases lay between the germline ends. CDR1 MNHGY and CDR2 SVAAGI come from the germline V gene. The CDR3 spans 13 residues. The DNA for the CDR3 is TGTGCCAGCAGTTTCGACAGCACCGGGGAGCTGTTTTTT. Amino acids: CASSFDSTGELFF.

J is TRBJ1-2 and V is TRBV19; D is perhaps TRBD1 (5 bases). The V and J ends lost 5 bases and 4 bases respectively, with 11 bases between them. The CDR3 is 13 amino acids. The germline V gene has CDR1 LNHDA and CDR2 SQIVND (reference sequence). The CDR3 region is CASSLGGGYGYTF. The CDR3 bases are TGTGCCAGTAGTCTGGGGGGTGGCTATGGCTACACCTTC.

J is TRBJ2-7 and V is TRBV5-1; possibly TRBD1 for D (5 bases). Germline V gives CDR1 SGHRS, CDR2 YFSETQ. Between the trimmed V and J ends, which lost 6 bases and 1 base, there was a span of 11 bases. The CDR3 runs to 13 residues. CDR3 sequence (DNA): TGCGCCAGCAAGGTAACAGGATCCTACGAGCAGTACTTC. Its protein is CASKVTGSYEQYF.

The V and J genes are TRBV27 and TRBJ1-2; 10 positions agree with TRBD1. Germline V gene lookup returns CDR1 MNHEY and CDR2 SMNVEV (reference sequence). CDR3 length: 13 residues. V was pared by 3 bases and J by 6 bases, with 1 base of the junction left unmatched. In DNA form, the CDR3 reads TGTGCCAGCAGTTTTGGGACAGGGGATGGCTACACCTTC. Translated, it gives CASSFGTGDGYTF.

The V gene is TRBV29-1, the J gene TRBJ2-3; tentative D call: TRBD2 (5 bases). Germline V gene lookup returns CDR1 SQVTM and CDR2 ANQGSEA. Trimming removed 6 bases at V and 3 bases at J, with 13 bases between. This CDR3 has 13 amino acids. CDR3 nucleotides: TGCAGCGTGACGGGATTAGAGACAGATACGCAGTATTTT. As protein: CSVTGLETDTQYF.

The rearrangement joins TRBV28 to TRBJ1-6, with 7 bases that match TRBD1. The CDR3 is 14 residues long. In germline, CDR1 is MDHEN, CDR2 SYDVKM. The V gene end was trimmed by 8 bases and the J gene end by 0 bases; junction bases not matched to a gene: 1. The CDR3 reads CASGDSSYNSPLHF. In DNA, the CDR3 is TGTGCCAGCGGGGACAGCTCCTATAATTCACCCCTCCACTTT.

The chain employs TRBV11-2 and TRBJ2-7; 7 nucleotides align to TRBD1. The CDR3 runs to 16 residues. Trimming removed 3 bases from V and 2 bases from J; junction bases left unmatched: 10. Per the germline V gene, CDR1 is SGHAT and CDR2 is FQNNGV. The CDR3 coding sequence is TGTGCCAGCAGCTTTACCCGGGACAGAGGGACCTACGAGCAGTACTTC. Amino acid sequence: CASSFTRDRGTYEQYF.

J is TRBJ2-1 and V is TRBV2; TRBD2 aligns across 14 bases. There are 17 residues in the CDR3. Looked up from germline, CDR1 is SNHLY and CDR2 is FYNNEI. J gave up 4 bases and V 6 bases, and 8 bases lay outside the gene matches. CDR3 nucleotides: TGTGCCAGCAGGCCCCGACTAGCGGGGGGGCCTTACAATGAGCAGTTCTTC. Protein sequence: CASRPRLAGGPYNEQFF.

The chain employs TRBV5-1 and TRBJ2-5; TRBD1 matches 8 bases. The CDR3 extends over 14 amino acids. V lost 7 bases, J lost 5 bases, and 10 bases stayed unmatched. Germline-derived CDR1 and CDR2 are SGHRS and YFSETQ. The CDR3: CASGDKDRDETQYF. The CDR3 coding sequence is TGCGCCAGCGGCGACAAGGACAGGGACGAGACCCAGTACTTC.

In this sample, this clone turned up once. The rearrangement uses TRBV9 and TRBJ1-1, with 8 bases that match TRBD1. Losses at the gene ends were 1 base for V and 3 bases for J; bases not matched to a gene: 2. The V gene's germline CDR1 is SGDLS and CDR2 YYNGEE. CDR3 length: 14 residues. The CDR3 sequence is CASSVNRGDTEAFF. In DNA, the CDR3 is TGTGCCAGCAGCGTAAACAGGGGGGACACTGAAGCTTTCTTT.

The V gene is TRBV3-1 (or the pseudogene TRBV3-2), the J gene TRBJ1-1, with a weak D call TRBD1 (5 bases). V was clipped by 2 bases and J by 3 bases, with 10 bases between them. The germline CDR1 and CDR2 sequences are LGHDT and YNNKEL (reference sequence). The length of the CDR3 is 14 residues. The CDR3 loop reads CASSQMTGHTEAFF. The DNA for the CDR3 is TGTGCCAGCAGCCAAATGACGGGACACACTGAAGCTTTCTTT.

Here the CDR3 DNA reads TGTGCCAGCTCACCACAGGGGGGGGCAAAGACCCAGTACTTC. Encoded protein: CASSPQGGAKTQYF. The rearrangement joins TRBV18 to TRBJ2-5; possibly TRBD2 for D (7 bases). Trimming cost V 1 base and J 6 bases, with 12 bases left between them. Germline CDR1 reads KGHSH; CDR2 reads LQKENI. This CDR3 is built from 14 residues.

This rearrangement joins TRBV7-3 to TRBJ2-2, with D unclear. Germline V lookup: CDR1 SGHTA, CDR2 FQGTGA. The CDR3 is 17 amino acids. V was shortened by 6 bases and J by 1 base, with 18 bases between the two germline ends. CDR3 bases: TGTGCCAGCAGTCCTTCCGGAAGCCAGAGGAACACCGGGGAGCTGTTTTTT. Its protein is CASSPSGSQRNTGELFF.

The chain uses TRBV5-1 and TRBJ2-2; D not certain. V lost 4 bases, J lost 3 bases, and 10 bases lay in between. Per germline, CDR1 SGHRS and CDR2 YFSETQ. The CDR3 loop spans 14 amino acids. CDR3 sequence: CASSTKGDTGELFF. The CDR3 DNA reads TGCGCCAGCAGCACTAAGGGCGACACCGGGGAGCTGTTTTTT.

This rearrangement joins TRBV3-1 (or the pseudogene TRBV3-2) to TRBJ1-2; D is undetermined. CDR1 is LGHDT, CDR2 YNNKEL, per germline (reference sequence). V gave up 4 bases and J gave up 8 bases, with 14 bases separating them. This CDR3 spans 13 amino acids. The CDR3 spells CASSPRDGWGYTF. CDR3 in DNA: TGTGCCAGCAGCCCCCGAGATGGGTGGGGCTACACCTTC.

The chain recombines TRBV19 with TRBJ2-7; 10 nucleotides align to TRBD1. J lost 6 bases, V lost 5 bases, and 16 bases had no gene match. Germline lookup yields CDR1 LNHDA and CDR2 SQIVND (reference sequence). There are 17 residues in the CDR3. CDR3 region: CASSLRGQGGGEAEQYF. DNA of the CDR3: TGTGCCAGTAGTCTCAGAGGACAGGGGGGAGGGGAGGCCGAGCAGTACTTC.

This chain uses TRBV30 with TRBJ1-2; weak D call: TRBD1 (5 bases). Germline V lookup: CDR1 GTSNPN, CDR2 SVGIG (reference sequence). The CDR3 covers 13 residues. Trimming pared 0 bases from V and 8 bases from J, leaving 13 bases between. CDR3 sequence (DNA): TGTGCCTGGAGTGTACAGGTGGTCTGGGGCTACACCTTC. Translating it yields CAWSVQVVWGYTF.

The chain employs TRBV5-4 and TRBJ2-1; 11 bases map to TRBD2. Trimming cost V 2 bases and J 1 base; bases outside gene matches: 8. The length of the CDR3 is 18 residues. The germline V gene encodes CDR1 SGHNT and CDR2 YYREEE (reference sequence). CDR3 loop: CASSFKRTSGGSYNEQFF. The DNA for the CDR3 is TGTGCCAGCAGCTTTAAGAGAACTAGCGGGGGTTCCTACAATGAGCAGTTCTTC.

The chain couples TRBV6-5 to TRBJ2-1, with 10 nucleotides matching TRBD2. Germline CDR1 MNHEY, CDR2 SVGAGI. This CDR3 comprises 14 residues. After removal of 11 bases from V and 2 bases from J, the junction contained 6 bases not matched to a gene. CDR3 protein: CAASGGAPYNEQFF. The CDR3 DNA is TGTGCCGCCAGCGGGGGGGCCCCCTACAATGAGCAGTTCTTC.

The chain joins TRBV6-5 to TRBJ1-2; 9 bases map to TRBD1. Trimming cost V 6 bases and J 8 bases; bases outside gene matches: 7. The CDR3 runs to 13 residues. The germline gives CDR1 MNHEY, CDR2 SVGAGI. In DNA, the CDR3 is TGTGCCAGCAGCCAACAGGGGGCGCGCGGCTACACCTTC. This codes for CASSQQGARGYTF.

The rearrangement joins TRBV29-1 to TRBJ1-5; D is unresolved. From germline, CDR1 is SQVTM and CDR2 ANQGSEA. Trimming pared 6 bases from V and 5 bases from J, leaving 17 bases between. This CDR3 is 14 amino acids long. CDR3 in amino acids: CSVRIKGPDQPQHF. CDR3 bases: TGCAGCGTCCGAATTAAGGGTCCCGATCAGCCCCAGCATTTT.

The chain couples TRBV6-1 to TRBJ1-3; D is uncertain. Trimming removed 2 bases at V and 3 bases at J, with 8 bases between. Germline V gene data show CDR1 as MNHNS and CDR2 as SASEGT. The CDR3 length is 14 residues. The CDR3 nucleotides are TGTGCCAGCAGTGAACCCTGGCGTGGAAACACCATATATTTT. Its protein is CASSEPWRGNTIYF.